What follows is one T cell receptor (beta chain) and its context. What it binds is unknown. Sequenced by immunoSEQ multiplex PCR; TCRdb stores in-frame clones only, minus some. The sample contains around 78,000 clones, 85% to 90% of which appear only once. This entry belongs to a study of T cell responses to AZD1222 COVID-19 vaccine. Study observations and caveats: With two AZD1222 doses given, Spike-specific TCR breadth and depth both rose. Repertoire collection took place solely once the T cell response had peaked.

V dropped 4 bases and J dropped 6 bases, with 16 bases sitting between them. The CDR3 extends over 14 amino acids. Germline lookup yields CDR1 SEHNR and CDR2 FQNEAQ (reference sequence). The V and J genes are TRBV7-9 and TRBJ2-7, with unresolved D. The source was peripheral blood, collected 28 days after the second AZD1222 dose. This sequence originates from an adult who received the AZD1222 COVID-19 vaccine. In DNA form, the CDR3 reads TGTGCCAGCAGCTCGAGAGAACCCATTGCCGAGCAGTACTTC. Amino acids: CASSSREPIAEQYF.